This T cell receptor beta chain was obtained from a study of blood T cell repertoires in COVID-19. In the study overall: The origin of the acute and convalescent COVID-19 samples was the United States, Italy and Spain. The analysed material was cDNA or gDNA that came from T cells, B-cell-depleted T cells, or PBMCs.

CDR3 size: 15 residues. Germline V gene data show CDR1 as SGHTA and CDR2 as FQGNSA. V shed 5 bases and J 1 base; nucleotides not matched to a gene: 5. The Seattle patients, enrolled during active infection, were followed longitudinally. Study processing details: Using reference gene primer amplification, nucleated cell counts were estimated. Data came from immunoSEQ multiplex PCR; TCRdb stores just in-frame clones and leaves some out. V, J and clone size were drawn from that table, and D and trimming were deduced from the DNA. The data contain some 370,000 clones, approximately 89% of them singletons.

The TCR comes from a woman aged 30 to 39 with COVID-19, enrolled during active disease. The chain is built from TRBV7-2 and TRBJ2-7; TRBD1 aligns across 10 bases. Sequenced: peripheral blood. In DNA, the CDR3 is TGTGCCAGCAGCCTCAGGACAGGGGGATCCTACGAGCAGTACTTC. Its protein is CASSLRTGGSYEQYF.